Following are 28 T cell receptor beta chains from one sample sequenced in a study of T cell repertoires in cytomegalovirus infection. Using its own MiXCR run on the reads, TCRdb lists one record per CDR3 protein. The sample lists 250,000 or so distinct CDR3 sequences; 9% to 15% were seen once. Sequences were obtained from PBMCs. Source of these receptors: a human donor in good health (CMV status not recorded). Some clones in this sample may be carry-over from other donors' samples.

With respect to this clonotype: Without the conserved terminal phenylalanine or tryptophan, this CDR3 likely stems from a read error. The chain has TRBV19 and TRBJ1-1; no clear D. Germline V gives CDR1 LNHDA, CDR2 SQIVND (reference sequence). The length of the CDR3 is 13 residues. With 8 bases removed from V and 0 bases from J, the gap between germline ends came to 10 bases. The CDR3 is CASSDHMNTEAFV. In DNA form, the CDR3 reads TGTGCCAGTTCCGACCATATGAACACTGAAGCTTTCGTT.

The gene calls are TRBV10-3 and TRBJ2-3, with D possibly being TRBD2 (5 bases). V was clipped by 6 bases and J by 1 base, with 17 bases between them. Germline loops: CDR1 ENHRY, CDR2 SYGVKD. The CDR3 contains 16 residues. The CDR3 DNA follows: TGTGCCATCAGGAAGACTCAAAGCGGAGGCACAGATACGCAGTATTTT. Amino acids: CAIRKTQSGGTDTQYF.

This clonotype appeared many times. The V gene is TRBV10-3, the J gene TRBJ1-3; the D gene is possibly TRBD1 (5 bases). Germline values: CDR1 ENHRY, CDR2 SYGVKD. Trimming cost V 0 bases and J 8 bases, with 8 bases left between them. This CDR3 has 13 amino acids. CDR3 bases: TGTGCCATCAGTGAGTCGCAGGGATACACCATATATTTT. This gives the protein CAISESQGYTIYF.

The rearrangement joins TRBV7-6 to TRBJ1-1; D not resolved. This CDR3 has 13 amino acids. V lost 5 bases to trimming and J lost 1 base, with 8 bases between them. Germline CDR1 and CDR2: SGHVS and FNYEAQ. The CDR3 loop is CASSQQRNTEAFF. DNA for the CDR3: TGTGCCAGCAGCCAGCAGAGGAACACTGAAGCTTTCTTT. The whole variable domain, filled in from reference TRBV7-6 and TRBJ1-1, reads GAGVSQSPRYKVTKRGQDVALRCDPISGHVSLYWYRQALGQGPEFLTYFNYEAQQDKSGLPNDRFSAERPEGSISTLTIQRTEQRDSAMYRCASSQQRNTEAFFGQGTRLTVV.

This clonotype was picked up many times. The chain has TRBV7-2 and TRBJ1-4; 11 nucleotides align to TRBD1. The CDR3 runs 14 residues. Germline CDR1 SGHTA, CDR2 FQGNSA. Trimming at V came to 8 bases and at J to 10 bases, leaving 9 bases not matched to a gene. CDR3 sequence: CASSLGQGALKLFF. The CDR3 nucleotides read TGTGCCAGCTCCCTAGGACAGGGGGCCCTAAAACTGTTTTTT. Complete variable domain (other parts from reference TRBV7-2 and TRBJ1-4): GAGVSQSPSNKVTEKGKDVELRCDPISGHTALYWYRQSLGQGLEFLIYFQGNSAPDKSGLPSDRFSAERTGGSVSTLTIQRTQQEDSAVYLCASSLGQGALKLFFGSGTQLSVL.

This clonotype was detected only a few times. The chain recombines TRBV6-6 with TRBJ2-2; D gene uncertain. Germline V lookup: CDR1 MNHNY, CDR2 SVGAGI (reference sequence). The CDR3 covers 14 residues. Trimming removed 4 bases at V and 3 bases at J, with 9 bases between. CDR3 in amino acids: CASSFAGYTGELFF. The CDR3 DNA sequence: TGTGCCAGCAGTTTTGCAGGTTACACCGGGGAGCTGTTTTTT.

In its sample, this clonotype was seen many times. The chain combines TRBV7-2 with TRBJ1-1; TRBD1 aligns across 7 bases. Per the germline V gene, CDR1 is SGHTA and CDR2 is FQGNSA. The CDR3 length is 14 residues. J lost 5 bases, V lost 5 bases, and 8 bases had no gene match. The CDR3 coding sequence is TGTGCCAGCAGCACCGGACAGGTGGTGACTGAAGCTTTCTTT. It encodes CASSTGQVVTEAFF.

This clonotype was detected ten times or more. The gene calls are TRBV7-8 and TRBJ1-6, with 9 bases lining up with TRBD1. CDR3 length: 15 residues. Trimming took 2 bases from V and 7 from J; bases not matched to a gene: 3. Germline assignment: CDR1 SGHVS and CDR2 FQNEAQ. CDR3: CASSLSGTGNSPLHF. DNA of the CDR3: TGTGCCAGCAGCTTATCCGGGACAGGGAATTCACCCCTCCACTTT.

This clonotype showed up many times. The chain joins TRBV29-1 to TRBJ1-1; TRBD1 aligns across 9 bases. Germline assignment: CDR1 SQVTM and CDR2 ANQGSEA. There are 18 residues in the CDR3. Germline trimming cut 7 bases from V and 0 bases from J; bases unmatched to any gene: 18. The CDR3 region has the DNA TGCAGCGCTACGCGCCACAGGGGGCCGGGAACCTTGAACACTGAAGCTTTCTTT. This sequence encodes CSATRHRGPGTLNTEAFF.

This clonotype was detected ten times or more. The genes are TRBV6-6 and TRBJ1-5, with D perhaps TRBD1 (6 bases). Germline-derived CDR1 and CDR2 are MNHNY and SVGAGI (reference sequence). V gave up 2 bases and J gave up 0 bases, with 11 bases separating them. This CDR3 contains 16 residues. The CDR3 DNA is TGTGCCAGCAGTTACCACAGGGACTATAGCAATCAGCCCCAGCATTTT. Protein: CASSYHRDYSNQPQHF.

The chain joins TRBV29-1 to TRBJ2-7, with 7 bases lining up with TRBD1. Germline lookup yields CDR1 SQVTM and CDR2 ANQGSEA. The CDR3 extends over 12 amino acids. This CDR3 reads CSARDSLYEQYF. The CDR3 DNA reads as TGCAGTGCCCGGGACAGTCTCTACGAGCAGTACTTC.

Ten or more counts support this clonotype. V and J are TRBV7-2 and TRBJ2-1; either TRBD1 or TRBD2 may fit D (6 bases each). This CDR3 is built from 17 residues. The V end was cut by 1 base, the J end by 6 bases, with 19 bases between. CDR1 is SGHTA and CDR2 is FQGNSA in the germline V gene. The CDR3 loop reads CASSLGGTSGGVNEQFF. The CDR3 coding sequence is TGTGCCAGCAGCTTAGGGGGGACATCCGGAGGGGTCAATGAGCAGTTCTTC.

This clonotype came up many times. Here the CDR3 reads CASSAGGVTEAFF. Here the CDR3 DNA reads TGTGCCAGCAGTGCAGGGGGTGTAACTGAAGCTTTCTTT. The chain uses TRBV25-1 and TRBJ1-1; 7 nucleotides line up with TRBD1. There are 13 residues in the CDR3. The junction had 4 bases not matched to a gene; V was cut back by 4 bases and J by 5 bases. Germline V gene lookup returns CDR1 MGHDK and CDR2 SYGVNS.

The V call is TRBV29-1, the J call TRBJ2-6; 7 positions match TRBD1. Germline CDR1 reads SQVTM; CDR2 reads ANQGSEA. The CDR3 sequence is 15 residues long. The junction had 9 bases not matched to a gene; V was cut back by 6 bases and J by 4 bases. The CDR3 nucleotides are TGCAGCGTACGAGGTACAGGGGACGGGGCCAACGTCCTGACTTTC. Its protein product is CSVRGTGDGANVLTF.

This clonotype was picked up many times. The J gene is TRBJ2-7, the V gene TRBV7-2; TRBD1 might be the D (5 bases). This CDR3 is built from 13 residues. V gave up 6 bases and J gave up 5 bases, with 14 bases separating them. Per germline, CDR1 SGHTA and CDR2 FQGNSA. CDR3 nucleotides: TGTGCCAGCAGACAACAGGCACCCCACGAGCAGTACTTC. It translates to CASRQQAPHEQYF.

This clonotype was counted ten times or more. This chain connects TRBV25-1 to TRBJ1-2, with D hard to call. V was pared by 4 bases and J by 4 bases, with 4 bases between. Germline loops: CDR1 MGHDK, CDR2 SYGVNS. The CDR3 has 11 residues. The DNA of the CDR3 is TGTGCCAGCAGTGGGGGCTATGGCTACACCTTC. This encodes CASSGGYGYTF.

The chain recombines TRBV28 with TRBJ1-4; TRBD1 might be the D (5 bases). The germline gives CDR1 MDHEN, CDR2 SYDVKM. Trimming took off 5 bases at V and 3 bases at J, with 10 bases between the two ends. The CDR3 is made up of 14 amino acids. CDR3 protein: CASSDSGSNEKLFF. Written as DNA, the CDR3 is TGTGCCAGCAGTGACAGCGGGTCTAATGAAAAACTGTTTTTT.

This clonotype was detected a few times. The chain has TRBV29-1 and TRBJ2-7; 8 bases fit TRBD1. V trimming: 6 bases; J trimming: 4 bases; junction bases outside the gene matches: 5. The CDR3 length is 12 residues. The germline V gene encodes CDR1 SQVTM and CDR2 ANQGSEA. The CDR3: CSVDGQGYEQYF. The CDR3 coding sequence is TGCAGCGTGGACGGACAGGGTTACGAGCAGTACTTC.

This clonotype appeared many times. J is TRBJ2-3 and V is TRBV7-3; no clear D. This CDR3 is 15 amino acids long. Deletions cut 5 bases from V and 0 bases from J, with 12 bases between. Per the germline V gene, CDR1 is SGHTA and CDR2 is FQGTGA. In DNA form, the CDR3 reads TGTGCCAGCAGCCCGCTCGGTGCTAGCACAGATACGCAGTATTTT. This codes for CASSPLGASTDTQYF.

The table lists this clonotype with a few counts. CDR3: CASSEGRVSEAFF. The CDR3 DNA is TGTGCCAGTAGTGAGGGGCGTGTATCGGAAGCTTTCTTT. The rearrangement links TRBV19 to TRBJ1-1; maybe TRBD1 (5 bases). CDR3 length equals 13 residues. Between the trimmed V and J ends, which lost 5 bases and 8 bases, there was a span of 15 bases. CDR1 and CDR2 from the germline V gene are LNHDA and SQIVND (reference sequence). Based on the CDR3 plus reference TRBV19 and TRBJ1-1, the full variable domain is DGGITQSPKYLFRKEGQNVTLSCEQNLNHDAMYWYRQDPGQGLRLIYYSQIVNDFQKGDIAEGYSVSREKKESFPLTVTSAQKNPTAFYLCASSEGRVSEAFFGQGTRLTVV.

In its sample, this clonotype was seen many times. V is TRBV7-9 and J is TRBJ2-7; 7 nucleotides align to TRBD1. Trimming removed 3 bases from V and 7 bases from J; junction bases left unmatched: 6. Germline loops: CDR1 SEHNR, CDR2 FQNEAQ (reference sequence). The CDR3 is 13 amino acids. CDR3 amino acids: CASSLTGSGEQYF. CDR3 in DNA: TGTGCCAGCAGCTTGACAGGGTCGGGGGAGCAGTACTTC.

The sample holds many counts of this clonotype. J is TRBJ1-4 and V is TRBV7-2, with 8 bases that match TRBD1. Germline V CDR1 and CDR2: SGHTA, FQGNSA. Unmatched junction bases numbered 19, after V lost 5 bases and J lost 5 bases. The CDR3 extends over 19 amino acids. The chain's CDR3 is CASSRTGRISSRVNEKLFF. Here the CDR3 DNA reads TGTGCCAGCAGCCGGACAGGGAGGATCAGCAGCAGGGTAAATGAAAAACTGTTTTTT.

The rearrangement joins TRBV20-1 to TRBJ2-7; D not resolved. Trimming left V 1 base short and J 3 bases short, with 1 base between. CDR3 length: 10 residues. Germline V gene lookup returns CDR1 DFQATT and CDR2 SNEGSKA (reference sequence). The CDR3 protein is CSARGYEQYF. The CDR3 DNA reads TGCAGTGCTAGAGGCTACGAGCAGTACTTC.

This clonotype was picked up many times. J is TRBJ1-5 and V is TRBV7-6; D is unclear. The CDR3 has 12 amino acids. CDR1 and CDR2 from the germline V gene are SGHVS and FNYEAQ. Trimming removed 4 bases at V and 3 bases at J, with 4 bases between. CDR3 sequence reads: CASSSPNQPQHF. CDR3 DNA: TGTGCCAGCAGCTCCCCCAATCAGCCCCAGCATTTT.

This chain connects TRBV5-6 to TRBJ1-2, with a tentative D call TRBD1 (5 bases). The CDR3 runs to 16 residues. From germline, CDR1 is SGHDT and CDR2 YYEEEE. V lost 2 bases and J 1 base, leaving 15 bases between the germline ends. Here the CDR3 DNA reads TGTGCCAGCAGCTTTTCTCCCACGGGGGTTAACTATGGCTACACCTTC. It specifies CASSFSPTGVNYGYTF.

In this sample, this clonotype turned up many times. The V and J genes are TRBV5-5 and TRBJ2-7; a weak D match, TRBD2 (6 bases). This CDR3 spans 14 amino acids. Germline V gene sequence: CDR1 SGHKS, CDR2 YYEKEE (reference sequence). Trimming removed 5 bases from V and 1 base from J, with 13 bases in between. CDR3 sequence: CASRGGTQSYEQYF. The CDR3 DNA sequence: TGTGCCAGCAGAGGAGGGACGCAGTCCTACGAGCAGTACTTC.

This clonotype appeared a single time. This rearrangement joins TRBV20-1 to TRBJ1-1, with a possible D match to TRBD1 (5 bases). Germline-derived CDR1 and CDR2 are DFQATT and SNEGSKA (reference sequence). The CDR3 totals 13 residues. Trimming shortened V by 3 bases and J by 5 bases, and 13 bases separated the two germline ends. As DNA, the CDR3 is TGCAGTGCTAGCTCGACAGTAGCAACTGAAGCTTTCTTT. Protein sequence: CSASSTVATEAFF.

In its sample, this clonotype was seen a few times. This chain links TRBV20-1 with TRBJ2-7; maybe TRBD2 (5 bases). Germline CDR1 reads DFQATT; CDR2 reads SNEGSKA (reference sequence). V was pared by 2 bases and J by 6 bases, with 8 bases between. This CDR3 has 11 residues. The CDR3 sequence is CSARRDGEQYF. DNA for the CDR3: TGCAGTGCTAGACGGGATGGCGAGCAGTACTTC.